This TCR beta chain came from a study of T cell responses to AZD1222 COVID-19 vaccine. Study-wide results and limits: CD4 TCRs linked to vaccination spanned spike, dominating at 160-218 and 743-854. White British people made up most donors, females outnumbered males, and clonal diversity was possibly underestimated.

Using immunoSEQ multiplex PCR, the repertoire was profiled, and TCRdb retains in-frame clones only, with some absent. The sample holds some 110,000 clones, 80% to 90% seen once. Regarding this clone: Its target is not known.

The CDR3 runs 14 residues. V lost 7 bases, J lost 7 bases, and 10 bases stayed unmatched. Germline CDR1 SNHLY, CDR2 FYNNEI. The V and J genes are TRBV2 and TRBJ2-3, with 8 nucleotides matching TRBD1. This receptor was identified in an adult in good health. The sequences come from peripheral blood, collected on day 0 of MenACWY control vaccination. This CDR3 reads CASKRQGAGNTQYF. For the CDR3, the DNA is TGTGCCAGCAAGAGGCAGGGGGCTGGTAATACGCAGTATTTT. Full variable domain (rest looked up from reference TRBV2 and TRBJ2-3): EPEVTQTPSHQVTQMGQEVILRCVPISNHLYFYWYRQILGQKVEFLVSFYNNEISEKSEIFDDQFSVERPDGSNFTLKIRSTKLEDSAMYFCASKRQGAGNTQYFGPGTRLTVL.